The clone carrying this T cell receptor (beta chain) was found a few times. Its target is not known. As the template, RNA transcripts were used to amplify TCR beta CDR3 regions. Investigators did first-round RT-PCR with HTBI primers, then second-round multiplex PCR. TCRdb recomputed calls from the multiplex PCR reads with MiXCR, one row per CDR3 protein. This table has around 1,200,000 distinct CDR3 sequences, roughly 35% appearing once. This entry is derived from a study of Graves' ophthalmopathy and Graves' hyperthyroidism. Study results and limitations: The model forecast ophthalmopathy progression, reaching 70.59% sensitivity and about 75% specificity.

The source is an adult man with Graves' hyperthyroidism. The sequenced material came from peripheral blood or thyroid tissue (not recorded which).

The CDR3 sequence: CASSQDTDRRGNYGYTF. Here the CDR3 DNA reads TGCGCCAGCAGCCAAGATACGGACAGGCGGGGTAACTATGGCTACACCTTC. The chain carries TRBV4-1 and TRBJ1-2, with 7 bases lining up with TRBD1. The junction had 8 bases not matched to a gene; V was cut back by 0 bases and J by 1 base. CDR1 and CDR2 from the germline V gene are MGHRA and YSYEKL. CDR3 length: 17 residues.